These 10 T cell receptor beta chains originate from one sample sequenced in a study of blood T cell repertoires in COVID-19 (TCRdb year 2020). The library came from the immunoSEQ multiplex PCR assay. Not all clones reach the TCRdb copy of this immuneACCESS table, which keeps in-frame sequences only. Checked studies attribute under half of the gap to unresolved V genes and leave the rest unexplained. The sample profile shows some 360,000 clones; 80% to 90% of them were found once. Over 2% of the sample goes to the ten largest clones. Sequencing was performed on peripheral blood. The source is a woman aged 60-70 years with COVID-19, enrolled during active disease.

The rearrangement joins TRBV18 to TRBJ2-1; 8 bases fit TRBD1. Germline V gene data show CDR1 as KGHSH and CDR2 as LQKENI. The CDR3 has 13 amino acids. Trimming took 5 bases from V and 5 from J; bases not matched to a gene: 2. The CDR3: CASSKGQDNEQFF. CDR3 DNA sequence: TGTGCCAGCTCAAAGGGACAGGACAATGAGCAGTTCTTC.

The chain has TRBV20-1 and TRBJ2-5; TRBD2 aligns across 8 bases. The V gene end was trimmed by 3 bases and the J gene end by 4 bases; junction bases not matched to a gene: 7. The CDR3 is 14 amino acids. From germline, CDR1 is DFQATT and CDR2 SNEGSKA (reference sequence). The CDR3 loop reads CSASSRGGIETQYF. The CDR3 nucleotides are TGCAGTGCTAGTTCCCGGGGGGGAATAGAGACCCAGTACTTC.

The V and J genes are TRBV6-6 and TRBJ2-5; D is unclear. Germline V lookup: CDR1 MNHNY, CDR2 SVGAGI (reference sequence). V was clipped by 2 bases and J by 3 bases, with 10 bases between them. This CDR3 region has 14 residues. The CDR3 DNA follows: TGTGCCAGCAGTTACGGGCAGTTTGAAGAGACCCAGTACTTC. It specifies CASSYGQFEETQYF.

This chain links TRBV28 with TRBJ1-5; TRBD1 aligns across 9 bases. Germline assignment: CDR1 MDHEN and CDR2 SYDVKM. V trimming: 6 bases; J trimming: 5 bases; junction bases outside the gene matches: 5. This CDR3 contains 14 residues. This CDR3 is CASRPGQGHQPQHF. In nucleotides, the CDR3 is TGTGCCAGCAGGCCGGGACAGGGCCATCAGCCCCAGCATTTT.

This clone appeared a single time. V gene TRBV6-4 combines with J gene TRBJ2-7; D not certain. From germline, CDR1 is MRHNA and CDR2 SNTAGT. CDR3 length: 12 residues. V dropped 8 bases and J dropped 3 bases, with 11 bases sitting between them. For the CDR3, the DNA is TGTGCCAGCCAGTGGCTTAACTACGAGCAGTACTTC. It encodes CASQWLNYEQYF.

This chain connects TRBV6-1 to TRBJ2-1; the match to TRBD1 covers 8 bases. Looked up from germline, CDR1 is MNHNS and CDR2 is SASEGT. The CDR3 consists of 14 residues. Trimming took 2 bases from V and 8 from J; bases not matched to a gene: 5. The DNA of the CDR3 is TGTGCCAGCAGTGAACAGGGGGCGATTTATGAGCAGTTCTTC. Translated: CASSEQGAIYEQFF.

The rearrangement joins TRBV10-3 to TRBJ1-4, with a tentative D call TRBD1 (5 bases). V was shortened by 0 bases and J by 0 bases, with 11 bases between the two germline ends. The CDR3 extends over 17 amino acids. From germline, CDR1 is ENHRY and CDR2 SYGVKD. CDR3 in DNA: TGTGCCATCAGTGAGTCGGGAGGGGCCGCAACTAATGAAAAACTGTTTTTT. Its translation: CAISESGGAATNEKLFF.

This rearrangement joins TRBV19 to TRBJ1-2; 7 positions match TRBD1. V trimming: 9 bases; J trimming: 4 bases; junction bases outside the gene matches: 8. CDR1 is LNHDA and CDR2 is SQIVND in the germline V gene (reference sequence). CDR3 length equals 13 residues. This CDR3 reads CASRTTGSYGYTF. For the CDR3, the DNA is TGTGCCAGCCGGACGACAGGGTCCTATGGCTACACCTTC. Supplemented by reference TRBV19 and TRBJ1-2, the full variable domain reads DGGITQSPKYLFRKEGQNVTLSCEQNLNHDAMYWYRQDPGQGLRLIYYSQIVNDFQKGDIAEGYSVSREKKESFPLTVTSAQKNPTAFYLCASRTTGSYGYTFGSGTRLTVV.

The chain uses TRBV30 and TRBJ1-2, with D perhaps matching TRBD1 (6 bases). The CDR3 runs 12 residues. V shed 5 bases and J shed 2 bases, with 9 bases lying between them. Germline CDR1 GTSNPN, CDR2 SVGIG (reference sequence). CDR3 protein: CAWGTPNYGYTF. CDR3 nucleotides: TGTGCCTGGGGGACACCGAACTATGGCTACACCTTC.

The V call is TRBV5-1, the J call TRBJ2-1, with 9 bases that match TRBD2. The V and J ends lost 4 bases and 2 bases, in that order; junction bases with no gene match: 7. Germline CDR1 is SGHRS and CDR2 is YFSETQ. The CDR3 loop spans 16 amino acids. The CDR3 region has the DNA TGCGCCAGCAGCCAGGTTGCGGGGGGGCCCTACAATGAGCAGTTCTTC. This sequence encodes CASSQVAGGPYNEQFF.